This TCR beta chain came from a study of blood T cell repertoires in COVID-19. Germline values: CDR1 SNHLY, CDR2 FYNNEI. The CDR3 has 14 amino acids. Between the trimmed V and J ends, which lost 6 bases and 4 bases, there was a span of 15 bases. In its sample, this clone was seen a few times. Per the authors' pipeline: It was from reference gene primer amplification that nucleated cell counts were estimated. The table came from immunoSEQ multiplex PCR; TCRdb's copy has only in-frame clones and leaves some out. The V and J calls and clone size were taken over from that table, and D and trimming were inferred from the DNA. The sample records about 270,000 clones, roughly 90% being singletons.

The rearrangement uses TRBV2 and TRBJ1-2, with D perhaps TRBD1 (6 bases). The clonotype was recovered from a woman in her 70s with COVID-19, enrolled during active disease. Input material: peripheral blood. CDR3 sequence: CASRDRLLAYGYTF. CDR3 coding DNA: TGTGCCAGCAGAGACAGGTTATTGGCCTATGGCTACACCTTC.